The 14 T cell receptor beta chains in this list originate from one sample, sequenced in a study of blood T cell repertoires in COVID-19. Libraries were prepared by immunoSEQ multiplex PCR; TCRdb keeps only in-frame clonotypes and omits some of them. The sample records about 200,000 clones, roughly 83% being singletons. The sequencing input was PBMCs or T cells enriched from blood (not recorded which). The receptors were sampled from a man aged 35-49 years with acute COVID-19.

The sample holds a few counts of this clone. The CDR3 region is CASSLDSVYGYTF. The CDR3 DNA follows: TGTGCCAGCAGCCTAGACAGTGTCTATGGCTACACCTTC. This chain joins TRBV3-1 (or the pseudogene TRBV3-2) and TRBJ1-2; D is perhaps TRBD1 (5 bases). V was cut by 4 bases and J by 4 bases, with 10 bases left in between. This CDR3 region has 13 residues. Germline CDR1 is LGHDT and CDR2 is YNNKEL (reference sequence).

The chain joins TRBV5-1 to TRBJ1-6, with 8 bases lining up with TRBD1. V shed 0 bases and J 3 bases; nucleotides not matched to a gene: 5. This CDR3 has 17 amino acids. Germline CDR1 SGHRS, CDR2 YFSETQ. The CDR3 is CASSLDPTGGYNSPLHF. For the CDR3, the DNA is TGCGCCAGCAGCTTGGACCCAACAGGGGGCTATAATTCACCCCTCCACTTT. The whole variable domain, filled in from reference TRBV5-1 and TRBJ1-6, reads KAGVTQTPRYLIKTRGQQVTLSCSPISGHRSVSWYQQTPGQGLQFLFEYFSETQRNKGNFPGRFSGRQFSNSRSEMNVSTLELGDSALYLCASSLDPTGGYNSPLHFGNGTRLTVT.

V and J are TRBV3-1 (or the pseudogene TRBV3-2) and TRBJ1-2; D is unclear. V was pared by 6 bases and J by 1 base, with 15 bases between. The CDR3 extends over 15 amino acids. Germline V gene lookup returns CDR1 LGHDT and CDR2 YNNKEL (reference sequence). The DNA of the CDR3 is TGTGCCAGCAGGTTCGGCGGTAATTTTAACTATGGCTACACCTTC. Its translation: CASRFGGNFNYGYTF.

This rearrangement joins TRBV15 to TRBJ2-7; 7 bases fit TRBD2. This CDR3 region has 14 residues. The V segment lost 1 base and the J segment 3 bases; nucleotides outside the gene matches: 3. The germline CDR1 and CDR2 sequences are LNHNV and YYDKDF (reference sequence). CDR3: CATSRGGGVYEQYF. Here the CDR3 DNA reads TGTGCCACCAGCAGAGGGGGGGGAGTCTACGAGCAGTACTTC. The full variable domain, in which reference TRBV15 and TRBJ2-7 provide the parts outside the CDR3, is DAMVIQNPRYQVTQFGKPVTLSCSQTLNHNVMYWYQQKSSQAPKLLFHYYDKDFNNEADTPDNFQSRRPNTSFCFLDIRSPGLGDTAMYLCATSRGGGVYEQYFGPGTRLTVT.

J is TRBJ1-1 and V is TRBV19; a possible D gene is TRBD1 (6 bases). Per the germline V gene, CDR1 is LNHDA and CDR2 is SQIVND (reference sequence). Between the trimmed V and J ends, which lost 5 bases and 1 base, there was a span of 14 bases. The CDR3 has 15 amino acids. As DNA, the CDR3 is TGTGCCAGTAGTTTTCGGACAGTTAGGAACACTGAAGCTTTCTTT. Protein: CASSFRTVRNTEAFF. The variable domain in full, with the rest retrieved from reference TRBV19 and TRBJ1-1, is DGGITQSPKYLFRKEGQNVTLSCEQNLNHDAMYWYRQDPGQGLRLIYYSQIVNDFQKGDIAEGYSVSREKKESFPLTVTSAQKNPTAFYLCASSFRTVRNTEAFFGQGTRLTVV.

This clone was detected only a few times. The rearrangement uses TRBV28 and TRBJ2-3, with TRBD2 matching over 7 bases. Germline CDR1 and CDR2: MDHEN and SYDVKM. V dropped 1 base and J dropped 4; count of bases not matched to a gene: 5. CDR3 length equals 15 residues. Here the CDR3 reads CASSLLGGSADTQYF. The DNA of the CDR3 is TGTGCCAGCAGTTTATTAGGCGGGAGCGCAGATACGCAGTATTTT.

This clone was recorded a few times. The rearrangement uses TRBV20-1 and TRBJ1-2; D is unclear. The CDR3 totals 11 residues. V was clipped by 7 bases and J by 0 bases, with 6 bases between them. Germline CDR1 and CDR2: DFQATT and SNEGSKA (reference sequence). The CDR3 DNA reads TGCAGTGGAGGCGCTAACTATGGCTACACCTTC. Encoded protein: CSGGANYGYTF.

This rearrangement joins TRBV19 to TRBJ1-3, with D uncertain. CDR3 length: 15 amino acids. CDR1 LNHDA and CDR2 SQIVND come from the germline V gene (reference sequence). Trimming pared 3 bases from V and 2 bases from J, leaving 11 bases between. The DNA for the CDR3 is TGTGCCAGTAGTATGCGGGGTAATACTGGAAACACCATATATTTT. Amino acids: CASSMRGNTGNTIYF.

The chain joins TRBV11-2 to TRBJ2-7; TRBD2 matches at 8 bases. The junction had 6 bases not matched to a gene; V was cut back by 4 bases and J by 1 base. CDR1 SGHAT and CDR2 FQNNGV come from the germline V gene. The CDR3 is 15 amino acids. CDR3 in amino acids: CASSSGGAGSYEQYF. CDR3 nucleotide sequence: TGTGCCAGCAGCTCGGGAGGGGCAGGATCCTACGAGCAGTACTTC.

The chain combines TRBV9 with TRBJ2-7; the match to TRBD1 covers 9 bases. The ends lost 5 bases at V and 4 bases at J; junction bases unmatched: 10. CDR1 SGDLS and CDR2 YYNGEE come from the germline V gene. This CDR3 comprises 15 residues. For the CDR3, the DNA is TGTGCCAGCAGTTCCGGGACAGGGTTATTATACGAGCAGTACTTC. It encodes CASSSGTGLLYEQYF.

This chain connects TRBV2 to TRBJ1-2, with TRBD1 as a possible D gene (6 bases). This CDR3 has 15 residues. Trimming took 6 bases from V and 4 from J, leaving 18 bases between them. In germline, CDR1 is SNHLY, CDR2 FYNNEI. The CDR3 loop is CASSATQGAGYGYTF. The CDR3 coding sequence is TGTGCCAGCAGCGCAACACAGGGAGCCGGCTATGGCTACACCTTC.

The rearrangement joins TRBV7-9 to TRBJ2-4; D possibly corresponds to TRBD1 (6 bases). Germline values: CDR1 SEHNR, CDR2 FQNEAQ (reference sequence). This CDR3 is 13 amino acids long. The V gene lost 5 bases and the J gene lost 9 bases, with 14 bases spanning the gap. CDR3 protein: CASSLQTGGIQYF. The CDR3 DNA follows: TGTGCCAGCAGCCTCCAGACAGGTGGCATTCAGTACTTC.

In its sample, this clone was seen a few times. The genes are TRBV19 and TRBJ1-1, with D perhaps matching TRBD1 (5 bases). The V gene's germline CDR1 is LNHDA and CDR2 SQIVND (reference sequence). The CDR3 loop spans 16 amino acids. Trimming left V 7 bases short and J 4 bases short, with 22 bases between. CDR3 residues: CASTHTRRTGGTEAFF. DNA of the CDR3: TGTGCCAGTACCCACACCCGGAGGACCGGGGGCACTGAAGCTTTCTTT.

This chain joins TRBV3-1 (or the pseudogene TRBV3-2) and TRBJ2-3, with 12 positions matching TRBD2. The CDR3 is 18 amino acids. Germline CDR1 LGHDT, CDR2 YNNKEL (reference sequence). V trimming: 4 bases; J trimming: 4 bases; junction bases outside the gene matches: 12. The CDR3 is CASSPSLPLAGGPDTQYF. For the CDR3, the DNA is TGTGCCAGCAGCCCCAGCCTACCTCTAGCGGGAGGGCCAGATACGCAGTATTTT.